This T cell receptor beta chain is from a study of control samples from healthy donors and cancer patients. V was clipped by 8 bases and J by 2 bases, with 9 bases between them. Germline assignment: CDR1 MNHEY and CDR2 SMNVEV (reference sequence). The CDR3 loop spans 12 amino acids. Sequencing was performed with immunoSEQ multiplex PCR; in TCRdb, only in-frame clones are kept and a portion is missing. The profile covers about 69,000 clones, with 84% appearing a single time and 2.5% to 3% taken by the ten largest. The sequence derives from a woman in her 50s with lung cancer. Sequencing was carried out using PBMCs. J is TRBJ1-1 and V is TRBV27; the D is unclear. The CDR3 DNA follows: TGTGCCAGCCAGGACCCTAACACTGAAGCTTTCTTT. It specifies CASQDPNTEAFF.